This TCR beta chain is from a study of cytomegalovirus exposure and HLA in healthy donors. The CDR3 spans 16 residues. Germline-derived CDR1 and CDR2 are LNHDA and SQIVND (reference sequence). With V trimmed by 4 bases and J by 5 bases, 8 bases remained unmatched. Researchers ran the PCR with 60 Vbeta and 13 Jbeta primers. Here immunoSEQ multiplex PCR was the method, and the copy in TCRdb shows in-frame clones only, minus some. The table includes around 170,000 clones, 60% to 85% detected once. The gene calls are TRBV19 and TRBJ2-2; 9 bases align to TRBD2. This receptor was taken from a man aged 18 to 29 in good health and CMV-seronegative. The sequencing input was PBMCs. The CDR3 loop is CASSTQGLARTGELFF. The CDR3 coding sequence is TGTGCCAGTAGTACCCAGGGACTAGCAAGAACCGGGGAGCTGTTTTTT.